In its sample, the clone carrying this T cell receptor (beta chain) was seen many times. No antigen is known for it. The data were taken from a study of Graves' ophthalmopathy and Graves' hyperthyroidism. The overall study: No treatment had been given when peripheral blood was collected at initial diagnosis. Findings and caveats of the study: Ophthalmopathy cases were distinguished from stable hyperthyroidism by a 13-signature model, reaching around 88% sensitivity and over 80% specificity. Among expanded thyroid clonotypes above 0.001 frequency, most also occurred in blood.

This CDR3 is 13 amino acids long. V was clipped by 3 bases and J by 8 bases, with 8 bases between them. RNA transcripts provided the template for amplifying TCR beta CDR3 regions. The first round was an RT-PCR with HTBI primers, and the second round was a multiplex PCR. TCRdb reprocessed the multiplex PCR reads with MiXCR, giving one entry per CDR3 protein. The sample carries 660,000 or so distinct CDR3 sequences, 35% to 50% recorded once. Fresh peripheral blood (approximately 10 ml) yielded the PBMCs. Sequenced material: peripheral blood. This clonotype was sampled from an adult man with Graves' ophthalmopathy. V gene TRBV12-3 or TRBV12-4 combines with J gene TRBJ1-6; D is undetermined. The CDR3 protein is CASSFMEDSPLHF. For the CDR3, the DNA is TGTGCCAGCAGTTTCATGGAGGATTCACCCCTCCACTTT.